This TCR beta chain was recovered during a study of beta chain features in type 1 diabetes. The V segment lost 4 bases and the J segment 3 bases; nucleotides outside the gene matches: 9. The germline CDR1 and CDR2 sequences are SGHRS and YFSETQ. The CDR3 totals 18 residues. Turning to this clone: Antigen specificity is unknown.

The isolated RNA, all of it, was reverse transcribed, so expressed TCRB transcripts were what got sequenced. Only in-frame clones appear in the TCRdb table, and some are missing; sequencing was by immunoSEQ multiplex PCR. The sample holds 60,000 to 75,000 clones; roughly three fifths are singletons and the top ten take about 2.2%. Overall study results and limits: No resolution was reached here on whether HLA type influences TCRB rearrangement.

Material for sequencing was Tregs from blood. This TCR was recovered from a woman between 18 and 30 years old in good health. V usage is TRBV5-1 and J usage is TRBJ2-1; 14 bases align to TRBD2. DNA of the CDR3: TGCGCCAGCAGCCCGGGACAGGGACTAGCGGGGGTCTACAATGAGCAGTTCTTC. This sequence encodes CASSPGQGLAGVYNEQFF.